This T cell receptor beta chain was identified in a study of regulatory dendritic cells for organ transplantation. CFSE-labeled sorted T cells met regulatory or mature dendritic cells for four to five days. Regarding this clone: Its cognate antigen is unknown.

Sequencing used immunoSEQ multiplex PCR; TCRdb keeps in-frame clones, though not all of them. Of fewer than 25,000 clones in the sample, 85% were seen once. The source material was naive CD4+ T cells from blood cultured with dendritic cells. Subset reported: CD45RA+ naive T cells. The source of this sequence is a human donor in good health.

For the CDR3, the DNA is TGTGCCTGGATTCCCCAGGGTATGGTTTACACCATATATTTT. It codes for CAWIPQGMVYTIYF. The genes are TRBV30 and TRBJ1-3; D is possibly TRBD1 (5 bases). The CDR3 totals 14 residues. CDR1 is GTSNPN, CDR2 SVGIG, per germline (reference sequence). V was shortened by 4 bases and J by 8 bases, with 18 bases between the two germline ends.